The TCR beta chain under discussion was sequenced for a study of T-cell memory formation after mild COVID-19. TCRdb called the 5' RACE reads again in MiXCR, with one record for every CDR3 protein. The sample has just over 400,000 distinct CDR3 sequences, 23% seen once; the top ten hold around 13%. This clonotype showed up many times. Trimming took off 1 base at V and 4 bases at J, with 22 bases between the two ends. The germline CDR1 and CDR2 sequences are SGHVS and FNYEAQ. This CDR3 is built from 18 residues. Material for sequencing was PBMCs or a T cell subset sorted from them (not recorded which). The rearrangement links TRBV7-6 to TRBJ1-1; D uncertain. This clonotype originated in an adult woman who had mild COVID-19 (a few samples of this study predate the infection). Cell type and time point are not known. The CDR3 reads CASSLEFVGAPVGTEAFF. The CDR3 DNA sequence: TGTGCCAGCAGCTTAGAGTTTGTTGGCGCCCCCGTCGGCACTGAAGCTTTCTTT.